This T cell receptor (beta chain) was captured in a study of T cell responses to AZD1222 COVID-19 vaccine. Method: immunoSEQ multiplex PCR; TCRdb's copy keeps in-frame clones and lacks some. The repertoire has approximately 140,000 clones, around 90% of them found once; the top ten carry about 4%. On this clone: What it recognizes is unknown.

The germline CDR1 and CDR2 sequences are SGHNT and YENEEA. Germline trimming cut 3 bases from V and 4 bases from J; bases unmatched to any gene: 7. CDR3 length: 17 amino acids. Findings of the study overall: Only a handful of AZD1222 recipients tested seropositive at baseline.

The receptor's source is an adult who received the AZD1222 COVID-19 vaccine. The sequences come from peripheral blood, collected 28 days after the second AZD1222 dose. This chain joins TRBV11-3 and TRBJ2-3, with TRBD2 matching over 13 bases. DNA of the CDR3: TGTGCCAGCAGCTTGGGGCGACTAGCGGGAGGTTCAGATACGCAGTATTTT. Protein: CASSLGRLAGGSDTQYF.